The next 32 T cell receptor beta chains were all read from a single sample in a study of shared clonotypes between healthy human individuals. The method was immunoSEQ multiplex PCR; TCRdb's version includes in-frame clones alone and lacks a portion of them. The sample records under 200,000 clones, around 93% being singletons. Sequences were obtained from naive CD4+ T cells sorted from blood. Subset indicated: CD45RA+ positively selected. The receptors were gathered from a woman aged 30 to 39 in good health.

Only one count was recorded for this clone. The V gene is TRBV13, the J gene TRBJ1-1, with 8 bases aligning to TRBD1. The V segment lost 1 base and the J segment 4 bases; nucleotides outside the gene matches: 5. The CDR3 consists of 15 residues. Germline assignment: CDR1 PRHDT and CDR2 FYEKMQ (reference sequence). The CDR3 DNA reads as TGTGCCAGCAGCTTAGAGGACAGGGTCGCCACTGAAGCTTTCTTT. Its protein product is CASSLEDRVATEAFF.

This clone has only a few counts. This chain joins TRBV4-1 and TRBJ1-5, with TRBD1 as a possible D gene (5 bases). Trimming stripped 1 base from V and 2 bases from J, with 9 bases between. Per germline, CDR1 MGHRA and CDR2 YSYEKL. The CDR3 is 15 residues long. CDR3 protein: CASSQVGARNQPQHF. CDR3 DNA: TGCGCCAGCAGCCAAGTTGGGGCCCGCAATCAGCCCCAGCATTTT.

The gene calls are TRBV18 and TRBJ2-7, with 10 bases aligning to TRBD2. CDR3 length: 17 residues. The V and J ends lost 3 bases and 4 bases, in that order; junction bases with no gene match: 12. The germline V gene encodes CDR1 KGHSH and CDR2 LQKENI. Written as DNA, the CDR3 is TGTGCCAGCTCACCGACGAGCGGGAGGGCCGGTTGGTACGAGCAGTACTTC. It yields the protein CASSPTSGRAGWYEQYF.

CDR3 bases: TGTGCCAGCAGCTTAAACGGACAGGGGGCTCGAGAGACCCAGTACTTC. This sequence encodes CASSLNGQGARETQYF. This chain joins TRBV7-3 and TRBJ2-5; 11 bases agree with TRBD1. Germline V gives CDR1 SGHTA, CDR2 FQGTGA. V shed 1 base, J shed 4 bases, and the junction held 5 bases outside the gene matches. The CDR3 runs to 16 residues.

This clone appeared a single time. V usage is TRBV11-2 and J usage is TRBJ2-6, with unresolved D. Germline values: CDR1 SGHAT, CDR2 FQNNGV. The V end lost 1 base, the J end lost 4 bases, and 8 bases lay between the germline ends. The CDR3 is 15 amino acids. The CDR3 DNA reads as TGTGCCAGCAGCTTAGCCCCCGGGGGGGCCAACGTCCTGACTTTC. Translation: CASSLAPGGANVLTF.

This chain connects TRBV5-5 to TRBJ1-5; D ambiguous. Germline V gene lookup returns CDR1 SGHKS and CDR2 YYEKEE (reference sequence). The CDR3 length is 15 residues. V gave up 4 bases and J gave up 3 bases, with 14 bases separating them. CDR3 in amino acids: CASSTIGGINQPQHF. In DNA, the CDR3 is TGTGCCAGCAGCACCATTGGCGGCATCAATCAGCCCCAGCATTTT.

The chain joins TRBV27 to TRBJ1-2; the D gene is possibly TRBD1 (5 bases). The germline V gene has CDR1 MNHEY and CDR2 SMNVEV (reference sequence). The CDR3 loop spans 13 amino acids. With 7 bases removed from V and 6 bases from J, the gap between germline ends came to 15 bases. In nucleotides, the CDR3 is TGTGCCAGCACCATTGGGACCGCGGATGGCTACACCTTC. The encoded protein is CASTIGTADGYTF.

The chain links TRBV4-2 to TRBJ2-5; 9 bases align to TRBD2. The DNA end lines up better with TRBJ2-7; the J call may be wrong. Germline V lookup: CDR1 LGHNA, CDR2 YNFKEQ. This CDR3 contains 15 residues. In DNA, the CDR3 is TGTGCCAGCAGCCAAGGGTCTAGCGGGATTTACGAGCAGTACTTC. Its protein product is CASSQGSSGIYEQYF.

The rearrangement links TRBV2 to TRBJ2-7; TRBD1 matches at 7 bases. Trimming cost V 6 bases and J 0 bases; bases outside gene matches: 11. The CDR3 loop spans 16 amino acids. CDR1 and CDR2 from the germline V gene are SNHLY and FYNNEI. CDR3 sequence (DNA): TGTGCCAGCAGGGCAATCGATGGACAGGCCTCCTACGAGCAGTACTTC. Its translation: CASRAIDGQASYEQYF. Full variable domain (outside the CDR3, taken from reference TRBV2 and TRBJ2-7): EPEVTQTPSHQVTQMGQEVILRCVPISNHLYFYWYRQILGQKVEFLVSFYNNEISEKSEIFDDQFSVERPDGSNFTLKIRSTKLEDSAMYFCASRAIDGQASYEQYFGPGTRLTVT.

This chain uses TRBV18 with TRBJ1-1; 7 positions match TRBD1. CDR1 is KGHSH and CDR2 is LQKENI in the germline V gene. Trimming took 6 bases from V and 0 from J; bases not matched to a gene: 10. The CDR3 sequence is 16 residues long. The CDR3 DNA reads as TGTGCCAGCTCTCCGGGACAGAATATTTTGAACACTGAAGCTTTCTTT. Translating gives CASSPGQNILNTEAFF.

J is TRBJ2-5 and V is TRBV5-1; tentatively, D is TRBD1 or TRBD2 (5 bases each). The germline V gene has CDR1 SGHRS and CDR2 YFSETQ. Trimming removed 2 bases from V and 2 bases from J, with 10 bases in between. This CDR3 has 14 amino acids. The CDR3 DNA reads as TGCGCCAGCAGCTTAGCGGACACACAAGAGACCCAGTACTTC. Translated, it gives CASSLADTQETQYF.

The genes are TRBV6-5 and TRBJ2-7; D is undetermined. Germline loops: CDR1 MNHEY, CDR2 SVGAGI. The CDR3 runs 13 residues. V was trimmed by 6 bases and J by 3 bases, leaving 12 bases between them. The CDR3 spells CASSPAHGYEQYF. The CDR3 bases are TGTGCCAGCAGCCCTGCCCACGGCTACGAGCAGTACTTC.

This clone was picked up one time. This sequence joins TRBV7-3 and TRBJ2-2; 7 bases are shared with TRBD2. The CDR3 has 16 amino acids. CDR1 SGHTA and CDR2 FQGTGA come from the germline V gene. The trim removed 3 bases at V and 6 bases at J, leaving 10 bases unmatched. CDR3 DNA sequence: TGTGCCAGCAGCTTCTCCGGGGGAGGGGTTCCCGGGGAGCTGTTTTTT. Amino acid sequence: CASSFSGGGVPGELFF.

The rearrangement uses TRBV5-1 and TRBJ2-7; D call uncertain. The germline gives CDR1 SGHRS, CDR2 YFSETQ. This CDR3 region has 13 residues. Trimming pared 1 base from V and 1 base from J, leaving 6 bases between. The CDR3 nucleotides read TGCGCCAGCAGCTTGATAGCTTCCTACGAGCAGTACTTC. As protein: CASSLIASYEQYF. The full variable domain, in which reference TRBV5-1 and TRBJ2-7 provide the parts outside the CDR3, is KAGVTQTPRYLIKTRGQQVTLSCSPISGHRSVSWYQQTPGQGLQFLFEYFSETQRNKGNFPGRFSGRQFSNSRSEMNVSTLELGDSALYLCASSLIASYEQYFGPGTRLTVT.

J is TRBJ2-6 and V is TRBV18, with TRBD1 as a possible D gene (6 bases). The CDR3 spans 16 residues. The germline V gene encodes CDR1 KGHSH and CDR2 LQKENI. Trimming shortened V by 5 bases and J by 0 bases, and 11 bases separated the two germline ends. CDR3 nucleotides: TGTGCCAGCTCAATAAGGACAGACTCTGGGGCCAACGTCCTGACTTTC. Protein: CASSIRTDSGANVLTF.

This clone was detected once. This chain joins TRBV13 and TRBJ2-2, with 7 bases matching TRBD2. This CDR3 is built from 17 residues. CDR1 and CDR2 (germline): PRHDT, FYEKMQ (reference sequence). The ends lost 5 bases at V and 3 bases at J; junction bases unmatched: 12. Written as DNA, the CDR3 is TGTGCCAGCAGCCTCCGGTCGAGCGGGAAATACACCGGGGAGCTGTTTTTT. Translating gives CASSLRSSGKYTGELFF. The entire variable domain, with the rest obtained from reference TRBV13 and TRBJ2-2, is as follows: AAGVIQSPRHLIKEKRETATLKCYPIPRHDTVYWYQQGPGQDPQFLISFYEKMQSDKGSIPDRFSAQQFSDYHSELNMSSLELGDSALYFCASSLRSSGKYTGELFFGEGSRLTVL.

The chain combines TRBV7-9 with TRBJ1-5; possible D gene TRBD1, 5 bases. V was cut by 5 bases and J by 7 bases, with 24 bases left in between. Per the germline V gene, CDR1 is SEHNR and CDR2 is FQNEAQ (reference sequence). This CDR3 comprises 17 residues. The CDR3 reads CASSRSLGLRRDQPQHF. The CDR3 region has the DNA TGTGCCAGCAGCCGGTCATTGGGACTCAGGCGGGACCAGCCCCAGCATTTT.

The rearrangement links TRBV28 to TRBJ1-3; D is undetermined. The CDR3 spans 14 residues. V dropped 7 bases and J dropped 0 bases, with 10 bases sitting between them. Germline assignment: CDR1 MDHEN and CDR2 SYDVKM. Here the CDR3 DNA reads TGTGCCAGCACTTCCGGGAGCTCTGGAAACACCATATATTTT. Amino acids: CASTSGSSGNTIYF.

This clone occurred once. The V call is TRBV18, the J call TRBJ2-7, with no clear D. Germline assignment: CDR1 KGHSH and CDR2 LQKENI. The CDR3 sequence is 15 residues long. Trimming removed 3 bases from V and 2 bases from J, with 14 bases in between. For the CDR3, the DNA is TGTGCCAGCTCACCCCGTGCCACTACCGCCTACGAGCAGTACTTC. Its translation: CASSPRATTAYEQYF.

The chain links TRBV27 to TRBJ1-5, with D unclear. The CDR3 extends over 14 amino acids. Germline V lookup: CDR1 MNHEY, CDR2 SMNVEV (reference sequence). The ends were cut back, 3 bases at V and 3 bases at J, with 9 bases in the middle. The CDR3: CASSFRPNNQPQHF. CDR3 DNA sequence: TGTGCCAGCAGTTTCCGTCCTAACAATCAGCCCCAGCATTTT.

In DNA form, the CDR3 reads TGTGCCAGCAGTCTTTCCCCGTGGAGGGTGGGAGAGTCACCCCTCCACTTT. It yields the protein CASSLSPWRVGESPLHF. This chain links TRBV28 with TRBJ1-6; unclear D gene. Germline CDR1 reads MDHEN; CDR2 reads SYDVKM. The CDR3 has 17 residues. The V end lost 5 bases, the J end lost 10 bases, and 24 bases lay between the germline ends.

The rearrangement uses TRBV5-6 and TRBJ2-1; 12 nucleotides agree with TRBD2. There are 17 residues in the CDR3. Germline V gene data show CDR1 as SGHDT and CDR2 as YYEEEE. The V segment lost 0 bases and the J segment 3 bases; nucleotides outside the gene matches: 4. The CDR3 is CASSLGTSGKDYNEQFF. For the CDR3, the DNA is TGTGCCAGCAGCTTGGGGACTAGCGGGAAGGACTACAATGAGCAGTTCTTC.

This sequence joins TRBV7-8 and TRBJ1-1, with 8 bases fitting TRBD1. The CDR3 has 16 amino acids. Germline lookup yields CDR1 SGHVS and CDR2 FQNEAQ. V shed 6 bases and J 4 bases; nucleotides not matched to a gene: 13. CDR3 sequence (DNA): TGTGCCAGCAGACCTGGCGGACAGGGTGTGGGCACTGAAGCTTTCTTT. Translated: CASRPGGQGVGTEAFF.

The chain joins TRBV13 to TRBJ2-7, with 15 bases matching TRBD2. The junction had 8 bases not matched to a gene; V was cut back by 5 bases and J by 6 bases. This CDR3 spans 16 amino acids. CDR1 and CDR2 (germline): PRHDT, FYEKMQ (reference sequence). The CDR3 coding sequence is TGTGCCAGCAGCACGAAGGGACTAGCGGGAGGTCTCGAGCAGTACTTC. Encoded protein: CASSTKGLAGGLEQYF.

DNA of the CDR3: TGCGCCAGCAGCTTGGTAGCGGGAGGGCCTAACGGCGGGGAGCTGTTTTTT. Translation: CASSLVAGGPNGGELFF. This chain links TRBV5-1 with TRBJ2-2, with 11 bases identical to TRBD2. The CDR3 covers 17 residues. Trimming cost V 0 bases and J 7 bases; bases outside gene matches: 8. Germline V CDR1 and CDR2: SGHRS, YFSETQ.

The CDR3 here is CASSPGGEESETQYF. The CDR3 DNA sequence: TGTGCCAGCAGCCCTGGGGGGGAGGAATCGGAGACCCAGTACTTC. V gene TRBV11-3 combines with J gene TRBJ2-5, with TRBD2 identical over 7 bases. This CDR3 region has 15 residues. The V and J ends lost 5 bases and 5 bases, in that order; junction bases with no gene match: 11. CDR1 and CDR2 from the germline V gene are SGHNT and YENEEA.

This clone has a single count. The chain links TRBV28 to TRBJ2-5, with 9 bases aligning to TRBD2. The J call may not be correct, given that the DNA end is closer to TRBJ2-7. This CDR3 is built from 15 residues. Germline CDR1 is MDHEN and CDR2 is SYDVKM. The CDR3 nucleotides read TGTGCCAGCAGCGGGATGGGTCTAGCGGGAACCGAGCAGTACTTC. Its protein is CASSGMGLAGTEQYF.

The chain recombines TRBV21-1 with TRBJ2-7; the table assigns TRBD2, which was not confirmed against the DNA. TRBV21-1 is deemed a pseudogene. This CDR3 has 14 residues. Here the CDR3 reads CASSKFEESYEQYF. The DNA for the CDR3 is TGTGCCAGCAGCAAATTCGAAGAGTCCTACGAGCAGTACTTC.

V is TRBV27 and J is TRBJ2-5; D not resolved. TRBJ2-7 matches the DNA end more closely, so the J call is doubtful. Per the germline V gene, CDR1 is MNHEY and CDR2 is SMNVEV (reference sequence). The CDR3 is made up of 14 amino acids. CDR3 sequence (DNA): TGTGCCAGCAGTTTGGTATTCAGTTCCTACGAGCAGTACTTC. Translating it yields CASSLVFSSYEQYF.

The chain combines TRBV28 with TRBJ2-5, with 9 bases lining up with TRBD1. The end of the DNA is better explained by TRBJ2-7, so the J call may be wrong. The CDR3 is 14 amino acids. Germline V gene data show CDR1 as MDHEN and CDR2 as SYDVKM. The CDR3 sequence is CASRAGQGPYEQYF. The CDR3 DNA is TGTGCCAGCAGGGCGGGACAGGGTCCTTACGAGCAGTACTTC.

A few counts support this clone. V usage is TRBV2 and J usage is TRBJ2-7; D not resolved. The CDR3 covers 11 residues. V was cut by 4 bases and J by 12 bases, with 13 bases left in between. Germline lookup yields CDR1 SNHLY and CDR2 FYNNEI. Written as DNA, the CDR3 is TGTGCCAGCAGTGGGGCAGCGCTAAGGTACTTC. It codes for CASSGAALRYF.

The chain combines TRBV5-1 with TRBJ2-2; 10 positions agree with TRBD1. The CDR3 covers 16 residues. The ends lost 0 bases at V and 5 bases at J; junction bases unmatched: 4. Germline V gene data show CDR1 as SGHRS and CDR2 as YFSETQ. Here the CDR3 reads CASSLADRGRTGELFF. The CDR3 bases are TGCGCCAGCAGCTTGGCTGACAGGGGGCGTACCGGGGAGCTGTTTTTT.